These 27 T cell receptor beta chains share one sample of origin, sequenced in a study of OX40 agonist ivuxolimab in advanced cancers. Libraries were prepared by immunoSEQ multiplex PCR; TCRdb keeps only in-frame clonotypes and omits some of them. The top ten clones hold under 0.45% of a sample with approximately 58,000 clones, under 95% of them seen once. The input for sequencing was CD4+ or CD8+ T cells sorted from blood, taken in a trial of the OX40 agonist ivuxolimab. The source is an adult with an advanced solid tumor such as melanoma, head and neck, liver or kidney cancer.

This clone was detected once. The gene calls are TRBV4-1 and TRBJ2-1, with no clear D. This CDR3 region has 17 residues. Germline CDR1 reads MGHRA; CDR2 reads YSYEKL. V lost 1 base and J lost 4, with 17 bases in between. The CDR3 nucleotides read TGCGCCAGCAGCCAAGTAGGCGGATCGGACGTATACAATGAGCAGTTCTTC. Its translation is CASSQVGGSDVYNEQFF.

The CDR3 DNA sequence: TGTGCCAGCAGTGACACCTTAGACAGGGTCTATGGCTACACCTTC. Translating gives CASSDTLDRVYGYTF. The chain employs TRBV6-6 and TRBJ1-2; TRBD1 aligns across 7 bases. V lost 5 bases to trimming and J lost 4 bases; unmatched junction nucleotides: 10. Per germline, CDR1 MNHNY and CDR2 SVGAGI (reference sequence). CDR3 size: 15 residues.

The rearrangement joins TRBV30 to TRBJ2-1, with D perhaps TRBD1 (5 bases). V lost 0 bases, J lost 10 bases, and 16 bases lay in between. The germline V gene encodes CDR1 GTSNPN and CDR2 SVGIG (reference sequence). This CDR3 contains 14 residues. Here the CDR3 DNA reads TGTGCCTGGAGTGTACCTATTGGGGCTAGGGAGCAGTTCTTC. Encoded protein: CAWSVPIGAREQFF.

The chain links TRBV27 to TRBJ2-7, with 9 bases matching TRBD2. This CDR3 has 15 amino acids. V shed 5 bases and J 0 bases; nucleotides not matched to a gene: 5. Germline lookup yields CDR1 MNHEY and CDR2 SMNVEV (reference sequence). In DNA form, the CDR3 reads TGTGCCAGCAGTCTAAGCGGGAGGTCCTCCTACGAGCAGTACTTC. It codes for CASSLSGRSSYEQYF.

The rearrangement links TRBV19 to TRBJ1-1; TRBD1 is a possible D gene (5 bases). The CDR3 has 14 residues. V was cut by 6 bases and J by 0 bases, with 11 bases left in between. The germline gives CDR1 LNHDA, CDR2 SQIVND (reference sequence). Here the CDR3 reads CASSERQMNTEAFF. In DNA, the CDR3 is TGTGCCAGTAGCGAAAGACAGATGAACACTGAAGCTTTCTTT.

The J gene is TRBJ2-3, the V gene TRBV5-4, with 7 bases matching TRBD2. Germline V gene data show CDR1 as SGHNT and CDR2 as YYREEE (reference sequence). After removal of 0 bases from V and 3 bases from J, the junction contained 7 bases not matched to a gene. The CDR3 is made up of 16 amino acids. The CDR3 protein is CASSLGGGAWTDTQYF. The CDR3 region has the DNA TGTGCCAGCAGCTTGGGGGGGGGAGCTTGGACAGATACGCAGTATTTT.

This clone has only one observation. This sequence joins TRBV6-1 and TRBJ1-5; D might be TRBD1 (5 bases). V dropped 3 bases and J dropped 2 bases, with 11 bases sitting between them. The CDR3 contains 15 residues. The germline V gene has CDR1 MNHNS and CDR2 SASEGT. The CDR3 sequence: CASSEEGIGNQPQHF. The CDR3 DNA reads TGTGCCAGCAGTGAGGAGGGGATCGGCAATCAGCCCCAGCATTTT.

V gene TRBV11-3 combines with J gene TRBJ2-1; TRBD2 aligns across 7 bases. CDR1 and CDR2 (germline): SGHNT, YENEEA. The J segment lost 9 bases and the V segment lost 3 bases, leaving 11 bases of the junction unmatched. The CDR3 loop spans 15 amino acids. CDR3 sequence (DNA): TGTGCCAGCAGCTTGGAGGGAGGGCTGTCCGGTGAGCAGTTCTTC. Encoded protein: CASSLEGGLSGEQFF.

The chain uses TRBV9 and TRBJ2-1; 9 nucleotides match TRBD2. The V and J ends lost 0 bases and 4 bases, in that order; junction bases with no gene match: 5. Germline values: CDR1 SGDLS, CDR2 YYNGEE. This CDR3 spans 16 amino acids. This CDR3 reads CASSVELAGVYNEQFF. CDR3 DNA sequence: TGTGCCAGCAGCGTAGAGTTAGCGGGAGTGTACAATGAGCAGTTCTTC.

The V and J genes are TRBV6-1 and TRBJ1-2; the D gene is possibly TRBD1 (6 bases). Germline CDR1 and CDR2: MNHNS and SASEGT. CDR3 length: 16 residues. V lost 1 base, J lost 4 bases, and 16 bases lay in between. CDR3 residues: CASSEVGGGPGYGYTF. CDR3 DNA sequence: TGTGCCAGCAGTGAAGTTGGGGGGGGGCCTGGCTATGGCTACACCTTC.

This clone is a singleton in its sample. The CDR3 DNA follows: TGTGCCAGCAGAAGGACTAGCGGAGCCTACGAGCAGTACTTC. Protein sequence: CASRRTSGAYEQYF. J is TRBJ2-7 and V is TRBV6-5; 10 bases line up with TRBD2. Trimming cost V 6 bases and J 2 bases; bases outside gene matches: 4. Germline CDR1 and CDR2: MNHEY and SVGAGI. The CDR3 consists of 14 residues.

A note on this clone: At one end, the junction sequence differs from germline, possibly due to a read error. This rearrangement joins TRBV2 to TRBJ2-1; 9 nucleotides match TRBD1. The CDR3 runs to 15 residues. Germline-derived CDR1 and CDR2 are SNHLY and FYNNEI. In nucleotides, the CDR3 is TGTGCCAGCAGGGAAGAACAGGGGGCTAGCAATGAGCAGTTCTTC. As protein: CASREEQGASNEQFF.

The chain links TRBV5-1 to TRBJ2-3; D may be TRBD2 (6 bases). This CDR3 contains 18 residues. Germline CDR1 is SGHRS and CDR2 is YFSETQ. Trimming shortened V by 0 bases and J by 1 base, and 18 bases separated the two germline ends. The CDR3 loop reads CASSLAPGVGSGTDTQYF. In DNA, the CDR3 is TGCGCCAGCAGCTTGGCACCGGGAGTAGGGTCGGGCACAGATACGCAGTATTTT.

This clone was found once. V is TRBV29-1 and J is TRBJ1-5, with D perhaps matching TRBD1 (5 bases). This CDR3 is built from 14 residues. V was cut by 4 bases and J by 4 bases, with 14 bases left in between. The germline V gene has CDR1 SQVTM and CDR2 ANQGSEA. CDR3 sequence reads: CSVGTGPTNQPQHF. The CDR3 DNA reads TGCAGCGTTGGTACGGGACCCACGAATCAGCCCCAGCATTTT.

This clone was detected once. J is TRBJ2-7 and V is TRBV21-1; the DNA was not compared with TRBD2, the D call given in the table. TRBV21-1 is given as a pseudogene. The CDR3 totals 19 residues. The CDR3: CASSKEFGGLAGGDYEQYF. CDR3 sequence (DNA): TGTGCCAGCAGCAAAGAATTCGGGGGCCTAGCGGGTGGAGACTACGAGCAGTACTTC.

V gene TRBV5-4 combines with J gene TRBJ2-5; no reliable D call. The CDR3 extends over 14 amino acids. Germline V gene data show CDR1 as SGHNT and CDR2 as YYREEE (reference sequence). V lost 5 bases to trimming and J lost 0 bases, with 11 bases between them. The chain's CDR3 is CASSEGRYQETQYF. DNA for the CDR3: TGTGCCAGCAGTGAAGGAAGGTACCAAGAGACCCAGTACTTC.

This clone was counted only a few times. The chain joins TRBV5-4 to TRBJ2-1; possible D gene TRBD1, 6 bases. The germline CDR1 and CDR2 sequences are SGHNT and YYREEE (reference sequence). Trimming removed 4 bases from V and 5 bases from J, with 10 bases in between. CDR3 length: 13 residues. The CDR3 region has the DNA TGTGCCAGCAGCCCACAGGGTGACAATGAGCAGTTCTTC. Amino acid sequence: CASSPQGDNEQFF.

The J gene is TRBJ1-2, the V gene TRBV29-1; TRBD1 matches 9 bases. The CDR3 is 13 amino acids. V gave up 4 bases and J gave up 4 bases; unmatched junction bases: 4. The V gene's germline CDR1 is SQVTM and CDR2 ANQGSEA. The CDR3 nucleotides are TGCAGCGTTGGGACAGGGGACAGCTATGGCTACACCTTC. It translates to CSVGTGDSYGYTF.

V and J are TRBV28 and TRBJ1-1, with a weak D call TRBD1 (5 bases). Germline lookup yields CDR1 MDHEN and CDR2 SYDVKM. This CDR3 region has 14 residues. The germline V and J ends were trimmed by 4 bases and 3 bases, with 12 bases remaining between them. The CDR3 DNA reads TGTGCCAGCAGTTCTCCCAGGGAGGACACTGAAGCTTTCTTT. This gives the protein CASSSPREDTEAFF.

V usage is TRBV11-2 and J usage is TRBJ2-7; 9 nucleotides match TRBD1. Trimming removed 5 bases from V and 2 bases from J; junction bases left unmatched: 4. Germline V gives CDR1 SGHAT, CDR2 FQNNGV. CDR3 length: 14 residues. The CDR3 coding sequence is TGTGCCAGCAGCCGAGGGACAGGGCCCTACGAGCAGTACTTC. It encodes CASSRGTGPYEQYF.

The rearrangement joins TRBV19 to TRBJ1-2; D is ambiguous. V dropped 4 bases and J dropped 4 bases, with 13 bases sitting between them. Germline V gives CDR1 LNHDA, CDR2 SQIVND (reference sequence). The CDR3 is 14 amino acids. The CDR3 loop reads CASSNPPWTYGYTF. The CDR3 DNA reads as TGTGCCAGTAGTAATCCCCCCTGGACCTATGGCTACACCTTC.

V usage is TRBV11-2 and J usage is TRBJ1-2; TRBD1 is a possible D gene (5 bases). Germline CDR1 is SGHAT and CDR2 is FQNNGV. Trimming removed 4 bases at V and 2 bases at J, with 17 bases between. This CDR3 comprises 16 residues. CDR3 DNA: TGTGCCAGCAGCTCCCAGACCGGGACGGGGAACTATGGCTACACCTTC. Encoded protein: CASSSQTGTGNYGYTF.

In its sample, this clone was seen once. This chain connects TRBV4-3 to TRBJ2-7, with 11 bases aligning to TRBD2. The CDR3 extends over 18 amino acids. Trimming cost V 0 bases and J 3 bases; bases outside gene matches: 10. The germline gives CDR1 LGHNA, CDR2 YSLEER. The CDR3 protein is CASSQDWGRGTSGYEQYF. The CDR3 nucleotides are TGCGCCAGCAGCCAAGATTGGGGAAGAGGGACTAGCGGCTACGAGCAGTACTTC.

The chain couples TRBV7-7 to TRBJ2-1; D gene unclear. CDR1 is SSHAT, CDR2 FNYEAQ, per germline (reference sequence). Deletions cut 5 bases from V and 0 bases from J, with 11 bases between. The CDR3 contains 15 residues. The CDR3 DNA reads TGTGCCAGCAGCCCCGAGCGCGACTCCTACAATGAGCAGTTCTTC. Translating it yields CASSPERDSYNEQFF.

V usage is TRBV6-1 and J usage is TRBJ1-4, with a tentative D call TRBD1 (5 bases). V was trimmed by 4 bases and J by 0 bases, leaving 18 bases between them. The CDR3 runs 18 residues. Germline CDR1 MNHNS, CDR2 SASEGT. The DNA for the CDR3 is TGTGCCAGCAGTGGGAAAGACGGGGCCTCTCCAACTAATGAAAAACTGTTTTTT. This translates into CASSGKDGASPTNEKLFF.

The J gene is TRBJ1-1, the V gene TRBV29-1; D unclear. V dropped 5 bases and J dropped 4 bases, with 11 bases sitting between them. The CDR3 has 12 residues. CDR1 SQVTM and CDR2 ANQGSEA come from the germline V gene. CDR3 in amino acids: CSVSATGTEAFF. CDR3 nucleotides: TGCAGCGTTAGTGCGACTGGCACTGAAGCTTTCTTT.

The chain joins TRBV7-9 to TRBJ2-3; D gene unclear. The CDR3 covers 14 residues. The V end was cut by 5 bases, the J end by 5 bases, with 14 bases between. CDR1 and CDR2 (germline): SEHNR, FQNEAQ (reference sequence). CDR3 coding DNA: TGTGCCAGCAGCCCCCTCCCTTACGGAGATACGCAGTATTTT. Its protein is CASSPLPYGDTQYF. Combining the CDR3 with reference TRBV7-9 and TRBJ2-3 gives the whole variable domain DTGVSQNPRHKITKRGQNVTFRCDPISEHNRLYWYRQTLGQGPEFLTYFQNEAQLEKSRLLSDRFSAERPKGSFSTLEIQRTEQGDSAMYLCASSPLPYGDTQYFGPGTRLTVL.